Below, 31 T cell receptor beta chains from the same sample are listed, as sequenced in a study of T cell responses to AZD1222 COVID-19 vaccine. Clones were read by immunoSEQ multiplex PCR, and TCRdb kept only the in-frame ones, dropping some. The sample records 100,000 to 150,000 clones, roughly nine tenths being singletons. Sequences were derived from peripheral blood, sampled on day 0 of AZD1222 vaccination. The receptors shown here come from an adult in good health.

The genes are TRBV6-5 and TRBJ2-2, with 9 positions matching TRBD2. J gave up 2 bases and V 7 bases, and 5 bases lay outside the gene matches. CDR1 is MNHEY and CDR2 is SVGAGI in the germline V gene. CDR3 size: 15 residues. The CDR3 nucleotides are TGTGCCAGCAAGGCGGGGGGGCTAAACACCGGGGAGCTGTTTTTT. Encoded protein: CASKAGGLNTGELFF.

The chain employs TRBV21-1 and TRBJ2-1; TRBD1 is the table's D call and was not checked against the DNA. TRBV21-1 is annotated as a pseudogene. The CDR3 length is 13 residues. For the CDR3, the DNA is TGTGCCACTTCCAGGGGACATTTGTATGAGCAGTTCTTC. It is translated as CATSRGHLYEQFF.

The chain uses TRBV2 and TRBJ2-7; D is possibly TRBD1 (5 bases). CDR3 length: 12 amino acids. The V gene lost 10 bases and the J gene lost 0 bases, with 10 bases spanning the gap. Germline V gene data show CDR1 as SNHLY and CDR2 as FYNNEI. In DNA form, the CDR3 reads TGTGCCACCAAGGGGTTCTCCTACGAGCAGTACTTC. This translates into CATKGFSYEQYF.

V is TRBV27 and J is TRBJ1-4; D is perhaps TRBD1 (6 bases). V shed 2 bases and J shed 8 bases, with 15 bases lying between them. The V gene's germline CDR1 is MNHEY and CDR2 SMNVEV (reference sequence). This CDR3 has 15 amino acids. CDR3 in DNA: TGTGCCAGCAGTTTAGCTTCGGGGGGCCGAGAAAAACTGTTTTTT. Amino acids: CASSLASGGREKLFF.

The chain recombines TRBV11-2 with TRBJ2-7, with D hard to call. Between the trimmed V and J ends, which lost 3 bases and 3 bases, there was a span of 15 bases. The CDR3 is 15 amino acids. The germline gives CDR1 SGHAT, CDR2 FQNNGV. CDR3 protein: CASSFKGREHYEQYF. The DNA for the CDR3 is TGTGCCAGCAGCTTTAAGGGAAGGGAACACTACGAGCAGTACTTC.

The rearrangement links TRBV7-8 to TRBJ2-3; D is perhaps TRBD2 (5 bases). Trimming pared 6 bases from V and 0 bases from J, leaving 13 bases between. The CDR3 extends over 15 amino acids. Germline CDR1 reads SGHVS; CDR2 reads FQNEAQ. The CDR3 DNA follows: TGTGCCAGCAGTAGAGCGGAGACTAGCACAGATACGCAGTATTTT. Protein: CASSRAETSTDTQYF.

The V gene is TRBV6-5, the J gene TRBJ2-4; maybe TRBD2 (6 bases). This CDR3 comprises 15 residues. Trimming took off 0 bases at V and 5 bases at J, with 11 bases between the two ends. Germline V gene lookup returns CDR1 MNHEY and CDR2 SVGAGI. The DNA of the CDR3 is TGTGCCAGCAGTTACTCGGTTTCGGGGGAAAACATTCAGTACTTC. Amino acids: CASSYSVSGENIQYF.

The genes are TRBV19 and TRBJ2-7; D is possibly TRBD2 (6 bases). Germline lookup yields CDR1 LNHDA and CDR2 SQIVND (reference sequence). Trimming took off 3 bases at V and 1 base at J, with 13 bases between the two ends. The CDR3 sequence is 15 residues long. CDR3 region: CASSIRGGGSYEQYF. CDR3 sequence (DNA): TGTGCCAGTAGTATTCGGGGAGGAGGGTCCTACGAGCAGTACTTC.

The chain links TRBV24-1 to TRBJ2-1, with 9 bases identical to TRBD2. The CDR3 runs 14 residues. Losses at the gene ends were 3 bases for V and 5 bases for J; bases not matched to a gene: 1. Per germline, CDR1 KGHDR and CDR2 SFDVKD. The chain's CDR3 is CATSDASGDNEQFF. The CDR3 DNA sequence: TGTGCCACCAGTGATGCTAGCGGGGACAATGAGCAGTTCTTC.

In nucleotides, the CDR3 is TGTGCCAGCTCACGGCTCCGGGACAGTAATGAAAAACTGTTTTTT. It encodes CASSRLRDSNEKLFF. The gene calls are TRBV18 and TRBJ1-4, with 7 bases identical to TRBD1. V trimming: 4 bases; J trimming: 4 bases; junction bases outside the gene matches: 6. Germline CDR1 is KGHSH and CDR2 is LQKENI. The CDR3 loop spans 15 amino acids.

The J gene is TRBJ2-1, the V gene TRBV11-2; 10 bases map to TRBD2. The CDR3 is 14 amino acids. V shed 7 bases, J shed 9 bases, and the junction held 9 bases outside the gene matches. The germline gives CDR1 SGHAT, CDR2 FQNNGV. This chain's CDR3 is CASTPSGGSLEQFF. CDR3 bases: TGTGCCAGCACGCCTAGCGGGGGATCTCTTGAGCAGTTCTTC.

The chain joins TRBV30 to TRBJ1-1, with D perhaps TRBD1 (5 bases). The CDR3 sequence is 13 residues long. The V gene's germline CDR1 is GTSNPN and CDR2 SVGIG (reference sequence). With 0 bases removed from V and 4 bases from J, the gap between germline ends came to 9 bases. The CDR3 DNA reads TGTGCCTGGAGTGTCGGGGGGGGCACTGAAGCTTTCTTT. This sequence encodes CAWSVGGGTEAFF.

The V call is TRBV28, the J call TRBJ1-2, with D possibly TRBD1 on 6 matching bases. V was pared by 7 bases and J by 4 bases, with 16 bases between. Germline V gene data show CDR1 as MDHEN and CDR2 as SYDVKM. The CDR3 spans 14 residues. The CDR3 reads CASIRATGTYGYTF. The CDR3 coding sequence is TGTGCCAGCATACGGGCGACAGGAACCTATGGCTACACCTTC.

Points on this clone: The same CDR3 arises from other DNA sequences in this sample as well. The rearrangement links TRBV20-1 to TRBJ1-1, with D unresolved. The CDR3 sequence is 11 residues long. The V gene's germline CDR1 is DFQATT and CDR2 SNEGSKA (reference sequence). Trimming pared 0 bases from V and 1 base from J, leaving 0 bases between. The CDR3 region has the DNA TGCAGTGCTAGAGAGAACACTGAAGCTTTCTTT. Translating gives CSARENTEAFF.

The V gene is TRBV10-3, the J gene TRBJ2-1, with TRBD1 identical over 12 bases. This CDR3 spans 13 amino acids. Losses at the gene ends were 8 bases for V and 8 bases for J; bases not matched to a gene: 4. The V gene's germline CDR1 is ENHRY and CDR2 SYGVKD. DNA of the CDR3: TGTGCCATCGGGACAGGGGGCGGGTATGAGCAGTTCTTC. Protein product: CAIGTGGGYEQFF.

V is TRBV21-1 and J is TRBJ2-5; the table assigns TRBD2, which was not confirmed against the DNA. TRBV21-1 is reported as a pseudogene. The CDR3 runs 14 residues. This chain's CDR3 is CASEASHCSETQYF. The CDR3 nucleotides read TGTGCCAGCGAGGCCTCACACTGCTCGGAGACCCAGTACTTC.

The table lists this clone with a few counts. The genes are TRBV7-8 and TRBJ2-1; 8 bases match TRBD2. This CDR3 contains 17 residues. Germline V gene data show CDR1 as SGHVS and CDR2 as FQNEAQ. The trim removed 6 bases at V and 2 bases at J, leaving 12 bases unmatched. The CDR3 is CASRNNPGTSPYNEQFF. Here the CDR3 DNA reads TGTGCCAGCAGAAACAACCCCGGGACTAGTCCCTACAATGAGCAGTTCTTC.

This clone was counted a few times. This sequence joins TRBV6-1 and TRBJ2-3; a weak D match, TRBD2 (5 bases). In germline, CDR1 is MNHNS, CDR2 SASEGT. Deletions cut 0 bases from V and 9 bases from J, with 10 bases between. This CDR3 has 13 residues. In DNA, the CDR3 is TGTGCCAGCAGTGAAGCAGGACTTTTAACGCAGTATTTT. Translation gives CASSEAGLLTQYF.

The chain combines TRBV30 with TRBJ1-1; no clear D. Between the trimmed V and J ends, which lost 0 bases and 1 base, there was a span of 9 bases. Germline V gene lookup returns CDR1 GTSNPN and CDR2 SVGIG (reference sequence). This CDR3 region has 14 residues. CDR3 region: CAWSVRVGNTEAFF. The CDR3 DNA is TGTGCCTGGAGTGTACGGGTCGGGAACACTGAAGCTTTCTTT.

CDR3 loop: CASSQEGATGANVLTF. The CDR3 DNA reads TGCGCCAGCAGCCAAGAGGGTGCGACTGGGGCCAACGTCCTGACTTTC. V gene TRBV4-3 combines with J gene TRBJ2-6; D uncertain. Germline V gene data show CDR1 as LGHNA and CDR2 as YSLEER. The CDR3 loop spans 16 amino acids. V lost 0 bases to trimming and J lost 2 bases, with 8 bases between them.

The V call is TRBV3-1 (or the pseudogene TRBV3-2), the J call TRBJ2-3, with 8 bases aligning to TRBD2. The V gene end was trimmed by 4 bases and the J gene end by 6 bases; junction bases not matched to a gene: 3. Germline V gives CDR1 LGHDT, CDR2 YNNKEL (reference sequence). This CDR3 spans 13 amino acids. Here the CDR3 DNA reads TGTGCCAGCAGCCGCTCGGGGGGGGATACGCAGTATTTT. It encodes CASSRSGGDTQYF.

This clone was found once. This chain uses TRBV19 with TRBJ2-5; the D gene could be TRBD1 or TRBD2 (6 bases each). Germline V gene data show CDR1 as LNHDA and CDR2 as SQIVND (reference sequence). The ends were cut back, 3 bases at V and 5 bases at J, with 16 bases in the middle. This CDR3 contains 15 residues. This CDR3 reads CASSIRGAGSETQYF. DNA of the CDR3: TGTGCCAGTAGTATCAGGGGAGCGGGTTCGGAGACCCAGTACTTC.

This rearrangement joins TRBV28 to TRBJ1-5; D is unresolved. This CDR3 is 15 amino acids long. Germline lookup yields CDR1 MDHEN and CDR2 SYDVKM. V was cut by 8 bases and J by 0 bases, with 14 bases left in between. The DNA of the CDR3 is TGTGCCAGCTACCCCTCGCCCTATAGCAATCAGCCCCAGCATTTT. Its protein product is CASYPSPYSNQPQHF. The complete variable domain, with remaining parts taken from reference TRBV28 and TRBJ1-5, reads DVKVTQSSRYLVKRTGEKVFLECVQDMDHENMFWYRQDPGLGLRLIYFSYDVKMKEKGDIPEGYSVSREKKERFSLILESASTNQTSMYLCASYPSPYSNQPQHFGDGTRLSIL.

V and J are TRBV6-5 and TRBJ1-2; D possibly corresponds to TRBD1 (6 bases). The CDR3 spans 14 residues. V lost 6 bases to trimming and J lost 5 bases, with 16 bases between them. Per germline, CDR1 MNHEY and CDR2 SVGAGI. Here the CDR3 DNA reads TGTGCCAGCAGATCGCGACAGGCCGCTTATGGCTACACCTTC. Translating it yields CASRSRQAAYGYTF.

The chain is built from TRBV28 and TRBJ2-3; the D gene is possibly TRBD1 (6 bases). The CDR3 runs 14 residues. Germline V gene data show CDR1 as MDHEN and CDR2 as SYDVKM. V lost 5 bases and J 1 base, leaving 10 bases between the germline ends. The CDR3 region is CASSIRTGTDTQYF. The CDR3 region has the DNA TGTGCCAGCAGTATTCGGACAGGCACAGATACGCAGTATTTT. The full variable domain, its missing parts supplied by reference TRBV28 and TRBJ2-3, is DVKVTQSSRYLVKRTGEKVFLECVQDMDHENMFWYRQDPGLGLRLIYFSYDVKMKEKGDIPEGYSVSREKKERFSLILESASTNQTSMYLCASSIRTGTDTQYFGPGTRLTVL.

This clone was seen a single time. The chain combines TRBV27 with TRBJ2-7, with 13 nucleotides matching TRBD2. Trimming took 3 bases from V and 4 from J; bases not matched to a gene: 12. Germline V gene sequence: CDR1 MNHEY, CDR2 SMNVEV (reference sequence). This CDR3 contains 18 residues. The CDR3 bases are TGTGCCAGCAGTTTCAGGACTAGCGGGAGCAGTCTGGGGTACGAGCAGTACTTC. Amino acids: CASSFRTSGSSLGYEQYF.

V gene TRBV5-1 combines with J gene TRBJ1-2; D remains unclear. Germline loops: CDR1 SGHRS, CDR2 YFSETQ. The CDR3 runs 12 residues. The V end was cut by 4 bases, the J end by 5 bases, with 9 bases between. Written as DNA, the CDR3 is TGCGCCAGCAGCCCACTCGGGTATGGCTACACCTTC. As protein: CASSPLGYGYTF.

The rearrangement joins TRBV5-1 to TRBJ2-1, with TRBD1 identical over 11 bases. The CDR3 contains 16 residues. V shed 4 bases and J 2 bases; nucleotides not matched to a gene: 5. CDR1 is SGHRS and CDR2 is YFSETQ in the germline V gene. Here the CDR3 DNA reads TGCGCCAGCAGCCAACCGGGACAGGGGGCCTACAATGAGCAGTTCTTC. Its translation: CASSQPGQGAYNEQFF.

CDR3 region: CASSRRQGGGCWGDTEAFF. CDR3 in DNA: TGTGCCAGCAGCCGAAGACAGGGCGGAGGGTGCTGGGGGGACACTGAAGCTTTCTTT. The J gene is TRBJ1-1, the V gene TRBV3-1 (or the pseudogene TRBV3-2); 7 nucleotides align to TRBD1. CDR1 and CDR2 (germline): LGHDT, YNNKEL (reference sequence). The CDR3 spans 19 residues. The V segment lost 4 bases and the J segment 3 bases; nucleotides outside the gene matches: 20.

Concerning this clone: Germline and junction disagree at one end, which may indicate a read error. CDR3 in DNA: TGTGCTAGCAGCTTAGAACAGGGCACTGAAGCTTTCTTT. It yields the protein CASSLEQGTEAFF. The gene calls are TRBV7-7 and TRBJ1-1, with D possibly matching TRBD1 (6 bases). The CDR3 runs 13 residues. Germline lookup yields CDR1 SSHAT and CDR2 FNYEAQ (reference sequence).

The chain is built from TRBV7-3 and TRBJ1-1; D may be TRBD1 (5 bases). Germline assignment: CDR1 SGHTA and CDR2 FQGTGA. V was shortened by 5 bases and J by 11 bases, with 18 bases between the two germline ends. The CDR3 consists of 13 residues. CDR3 sequence reads: CASSPSRGPVAFF. The CDR3 DNA follows: TGTGCCAGCAGCCCTTCCCGGGGCCCGGTCGCTTTCTTT.